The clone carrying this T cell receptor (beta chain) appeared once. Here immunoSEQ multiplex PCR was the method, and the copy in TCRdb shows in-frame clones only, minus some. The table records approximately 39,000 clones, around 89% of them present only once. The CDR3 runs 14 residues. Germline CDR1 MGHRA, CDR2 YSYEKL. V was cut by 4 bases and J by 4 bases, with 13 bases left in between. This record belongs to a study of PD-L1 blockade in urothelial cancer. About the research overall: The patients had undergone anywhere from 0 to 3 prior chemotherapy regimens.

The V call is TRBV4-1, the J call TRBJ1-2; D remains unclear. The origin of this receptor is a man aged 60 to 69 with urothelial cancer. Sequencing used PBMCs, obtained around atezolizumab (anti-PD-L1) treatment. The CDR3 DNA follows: TGCGCCAGCAGCCCTACTAAAGAAAGCTATGGCTACACCTTC. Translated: CASSPTKESYGYTF.